This is a list of T cell receptor beta chains from one sample in a study of blood T cell repertoires in COVID-19. Profiling relied on immunoSEQ multiplex PCR, and the TCRdb table lists in-frame clones only, not all of them. This table has tens of thousands of clones, roughly 76% appearing once. The sequencing input was peripheral blood. Source of these receptors: an older woman with acute or convalescent COVID-19. Each CDR3 is given with its conserved first and last residue. D genes are given only for firm matches. Not every row has a clone size; where given, it reads once, few, many or a size class.

D gene	clone size	J gene	V gene	CDR3 DNA	CDR3 protein
TRBD1	few	TRBJ1-2	TRBV19	TGTGCCAGTAGTACCCGATATCTGGGACAGGTTAACTATGGCTACACCTTC	CASSTRYLGQVNYGYTF
TRBD2	-	TRBJ2-1	TRBV18	TGTGCCAGCTCATCAGGGACTAGCGGGAGCTCCTACAATGAGCAGTTCTTC	CASSSGTSGSSYNEQFF
TRBD2	-	TRBJ2-2	TRBV7-9	TGTGCCAGCAGGTTAGCGGGAGGTAGCGGAAACACCGGGGAGCTGTTTTTT	CASRLAGGSGNTGELFF
TRBD1	-	TRBJ1-4	TRBV7-2	TGTGCCAGCAGCAGCCGACAGGGTCGCATGGGTGAAAAACTGTTTTTT	CASSSRQGRMGEKLFF
TRBD1	-	TRBJ1-6	TRBV18	TGTGCCAGCTCTACCCGGGACAGGGGAAATGAGAATTCACCCCTCCACTTT	CASSTRDRGNENSPLHF
TRBD1	few	TRBJ2-7	TRBV6-6	TGTGCCAGCAGTTGGGCCGGGACAGGGTTCGAGCAGTACTTC	CASSWAGTGFEQYF
-	-	TRBJ2-5	TRBV7-9	TGTGCCAGCAGCCCGCGAGGCTATTACCCAACGGTAGAGACCCAGTACTTC	CASSPRGYYPTVETQYF
TRBD2	-	TRBJ2-7	TRBV11-3	TGTGCCAGCAGCTCCGGGACTAACCCCTACGAGCAGTACTTC	CASSSGTNPYEQYF
TRBD1	-	TRBJ1-1	TRBV11-1	TGTGCCAGCAGTCGTCCGACAGGGTCTGAAGCTTTCTTT	CASSRPTGSEAFF
TRBD1	-	TRBJ2-1	TRBV6-4	TGTGCCAGCAGTGAGGGACAGGGGAGATACAATGAGCAGTTCTTC	CASSEGQGRYNEQFF
TRBD2	-	TRBJ2-1	TRBV7-9	TGTGCCAGCAGTAGGGACTACCATGAGCAGTTCTTC	CASSRDYHEQFF
TRBD2	-	TRBJ2-7	TRBV9	TGTGCCAGCAGCGGTAGCGGGACTGCCTCCTACGAGCAGTACTTC	CASSGSGTASYEQYF
-	-	TRBJ2-5	TRBV6-5	TGTGCCAGCAGCAACAGGGCAGGAGAGACCCAGTACTTC	CASSNRAGETQYF
TRBD2	once	TRBJ2-1	TRBV7-3	TGTGCCAGCAGCTCCCCTTCTAGCGGGAGATCGGGTGAGCAGTTCTTC	CASSSPSSGRSGEQFF
TRBD1	-	TRBJ1-6	TRBV18	TGTGCCAGCTCAGCACAGGGGGCAGGGTATAATTCACCCCTCCACTTT	CASSAQGAGYNSPLHF
-	-	TRBJ1-4	TRBV4-1	TGCGCCAGCAGCCTAAGCTGGACAGTATATGAAAAACTGTTTTTT	CASSLSWTVYEKLFF
TRBD2	-	TRBJ2-1	TRBV7-7	TGTGCCAGCAGTCGACTAGCGGGAAACTCCTACAATGAGCAGTTCTTC	CASSRLAGNSYNEQFF
TRBD1	-	TRBJ1-2	TRBV3-1/TRBV3-2	TGTGCCAGCAGCCATGCGGACAGGTTCTTTGGCTACACCTTC	CASSHADRFFGYTF
TRBD2	-	TRBJ2-7	TRBV11-2	TGTGCCAGCAGCTCCAACCGACTAGCGGGGGGCGAGCAGTACTTC	CASSSNRLAGGEQYF
TRBD2	few	TRBJ2-7	TRBV30	TGTGCCTGGAGTCGTTACCCCCACCTAGCGGGGTCAACCTACGAGCAGTACTTC	CAWSRYPHLAGSTYEQYF
-	-	TRBJ2-7	TRBV30	TGTGCCTGGAGTGTAGGTAGCGGATACTACGAGCAGTACTTC	CAWSVGSGYYEQYF
-	-	TRBJ2-6	TRBV11-3	TGTGCCAGCAGCTTACACTCTGGGGCCAACGTCCTGACTTTC	CASSLHSGANVLTF
-	-	TRBJ1-5	TRBV15	TGTGCCACCAGCCGATTGGGAGGGTTTCAGCCCCAGCATTTT	CATSRLGGFQPQHF
TRBD1	-	TRBJ2-6	TRBV18	TGTGCCAGCTCATCGGGACAGGGGGCTGGGGCCAACGTCCTGACTTTC	CASSSGQGAGANVLTF
TRBD2	few	TRBJ2-3	TRBV7-9	TGTGCCAGCAGGATTACCGGGACTAGCCAGTATTTT	CASRITGTSQYF
-	-	TRBJ1-5	TRBV28	TGTGCCAGCACCAATGTCGTATGGCGGCTCCAGCCCCAGCATTTT	CASTNVVWRLQPQHF
TRBD1	-	TRBJ1-2	TRBV5-1	TGCGCCAGCAGCGCCCCGGACAGGGGGGACTATGGCTACACCTTC	CASSAPDRGDYGYTF
-	few	TRBJ2-3	TRBV2	TGTGCCAGCAAGGCCGGGTCGACAGATACGCAGTATTTT	CASKAGSTDTQYF
TRBD1	-	TRBJ1-6	TRBV27	TGTGCCAGCAGTATAACCGGGACAGGGGTCGTTGTAAGCTCCTATAATTCACCCCTCCACTTT	CASSITGTGVVVSSYNSPLHF
-	-	TRBJ2-3	TRBV3-1/TRBV3-2	TGTGCCAGCAGCCCGGTCGTGGGGACTGGCCCAGATACGCAGTATTTT	CASSPVVGTGPDTQYF
-	-	TRBJ1-6	TRBV28	TGTGCCAGCAGTGTACGGAGCTATAATTCACCCCTCCACTTT	CASSVRSYNSPLHF
-	-	TRBJ1-1	TRBV7-9	TGTGCCAGCAGCTTAAGTGGGGCCGCGGACACTGAAGCTTTCTTT	CASSLSGAADTEAFF
-	-	TRBJ2-3	TRBV5-6	TGTGCCAGCAGCCTACGGACAACGGGCACAGATACGCAGTATTTT	CASSLRTTGTDTQYF
TRBD2	-	TRBJ2-7	TRBV16	TGTGCCAGCAGCCAATCGATCGGGAGGGCCTACGAGCAGTACTTC	CASSQSIGRAYEQYF
-	-	TRBJ1-4	TRBV7-9	TGTGCCAGCAGCTCCAGAGGATATAATGAAAAACTGTTTTTT	CASSSRGYNEKLFF
TRBD1	-	TRBJ1-5	TRBV19	TGTGCCAGTAGTATGGGGACAGGGCGAAGCAATCAGCCCCAGCATTTT	CASSMGTGRSNQPQHF